One and the same sample provided the 24 T cell receptor beta chains below, sequenced in a study of T-cell memory formation after mild COVID-19. MiXCR was run by TCRdb on the 5' RACE reads, yielding one entry per CDR3 protein. The sample includes roughly 600,000 distinct CDR3 sequences, about 20% of them seen just once. The sample was PBMCs or a T cell subset sorted from them (not recorded which). The receptors were sampled from an adult woman who had mild COVID-19 (a few samples of this study predate the infection). Cell type and time point are not known.

The chain has TRBV5-4 and TRBJ2-7, with D perhaps being TRBD1 or TRBD2 (5 bases each). The CDR3 is made up of 13 amino acids. The germline CDR1 and CDR2 sequences are SGHNT and YYREEE (reference sequence). Trimming pared 0 bases from V and 5 bases from J, leaving 9 bases between. The CDR3 reads CASSLERGDEQYF. The CDR3 DNA is TGTGCCAGCAGCTTGGAGAGGGGCGACGAGCAGTACTTC.

The chain links TRBV9 to TRBJ1-2; D not certain. The CDR3 loop spans 17 amino acids. CDR1 and CDR2 from the germline V gene are SGDLS and YYNGEE. V gave up 1 base and J gave up 8 bases, with 24 bases separating them. The CDR3 region is CASSVSDSYLVVKGYTF. CDR3 coding DNA: TGTGCCAGCAGCGTATCGGACTCCTATTTAGTGGTTAAGGGCTACACCTTC.

The chain links TRBV7-2 to TRBJ2-3; 12 bases align to TRBD2. V gave up 0 bases and J gave up 1 base; unmatched junction bases: 8. The CDR3 runs to 19 residues. The germline V gene encodes CDR1 SGHTA and CDR2 FQGNSA. CDR3 sequence reads: CASSLAVLAGGPRTDTQYF. The CDR3, as DNA: TGTGCCAGCAGCTTAGCTGTCCTAGCGGGAGGGCCCCGCACAGATACGCAGTATTTT. Supplemented by reference TRBV7-2 and TRBJ2-3, the full variable domain reads GAGVSQSPSNKVTEKGKDVELRCDPISGHTALYWYRQSLGQGLEFLIYFQGNSAPDKSGLPSDRFSAERTGGSVSTLTIQRTQQEDSAVYLCASSLAVLAGGPRTDTQYFGPGTRLTVL.

A few counts support this clonotype. The chain carries TRBV7-2 and TRBJ2-7; the match to TRBD1 covers 9 bases. CDR1 SGHTA and CDR2 FQGNSA come from the germline V gene. The trim removed 4 bases at V and 12 bases at J, leaving 10 bases unmatched. The CDR3 runs to 13 residues. The CDR3 loop reads CASSSYRGDRVYF. The CDR3 DNA follows: TGTGCCAGCAGCTCCTACCGTGGGGACAGGGTGTACTTC. Full variable domain (remainder filled in from reference TRBV7-2 and TRBJ2-7): GAGVSQSPSNKVTEKGKDVELRCDPISGHTALYWYRQSLGQGLEFLIYFQGNSAPDKSGLPSDRFSAERTGGSVSTLTIQRTQQEDSAVYLCASSSYRGDRVYFGPGTRLTVT.

The chain carries TRBV5-1 and TRBJ2-7, with D unresolved. V was pared by 4 bases and J by 2 bases, with 16 bases between. CDR1 is SGHRS and CDR2 is YFSETQ in the germline V gene. The CDR3 runs to 15 residues. CDR3 in amino acids: CASSHRPDPTYEQYF. For the CDR3, the DNA is TGCGCCAGCAGCCACAGACCGGATCCCACCTACGAGCAGTACTTC. Drawing the rest from reference TRBV5-1 and TRBJ2-7, the complete variable domain is KAGVTQTPRYLIKTRGQQVTLSCSPISGHRSVSWYQQTPGQGLQFLFEYFSETQRNKGNFPGRFSGRQFSNSRSEMNVSTLELGDSALYLCASSHRPDPTYEQYFGPGTRLTVT.

The table lists this clonotype with a few counts. The chain links TRBV29-1 to TRBJ1-6; 7 bases are a match to TRBD1. J lost 8 bases, V lost 7 bases, and 8 bases had no gene match. In germline, CDR1 is SQVTM, CDR2 ANQGSEA. This CDR3 region has 13 residues. The CDR3 loop is CSARDSQDSPLHF. The DNA of the CDR3 is TGCAGCGCTCGGGACAGCCAAGATTCACCCCTCCACTTT.

The genes are TRBV6-5 and TRBJ2-3; D assignment may be TRBD1 or TRBD2 (5 bases each). V dropped 5 bases and J dropped 4 bases, with 19 bases sitting between them. The CDR3 runs 16 residues. CDR1 is MNHEY, CDR2 SVGAGI, per germline. CDR3 coding DNA: TGTGCCAGCAGTCAAACGCCGGGACGTAGGGCAGATACGCAGTATTTT. Residues: CASSQTPGRRADTQYF.

Remarks on this clonotype: This may arise from a read error, as a much more abundant clone is one base away. The chain combines TRBV5-5 with TRBJ2-7; D call uncertain. The CDR3 extends over 11 amino acids. CDR1 is SGHKS, CDR2 YYEKEE, per germline (reference sequence). This CDR3 is CASSPSNEQYF. CDR3 coding DNA: TGTGCCAGCAGCCCCTCCAACGAGCAGTACTTC.

This clonotype has only a few counts. The genes are TRBV27 and TRBJ2-7; D unresolved. This CDR3 comprises 13 residues. V lost 5 bases to trimming and J lost 4 bases, with 12 bases between them. Germline loops: CDR1 MNHEY, CDR2 SMNVEV (reference sequence). The CDR3: CASSRPGRYEQYF. The CDR3 region has the DNA TGTGCCAGCAGTCGACCCGGGCGGTACGAGCAGTACTTC.

J is TRBJ1-5 and V is TRBV20-1; D not resolved. Germline V gene lookup returns CDR1 DFQATT and CDR2 SNEGSKA (reference sequence). V lost 4 bases and J lost 0, with 10 bases in between. The CDR3 contains 14 residues. CDR3 loop: CSATWGNSNQPQHF. The CDR3 DNA reads TGCAGTGCTACTTGGGGTAATAGCAATCAGCCCCAGCATTTT.

This clonotype appeared a few times. The genes are TRBV30 and TRBJ1-3; D ambiguous. The length of the CDR3 is 14 residues. From germline, CDR1 is GTSNPN and CDR2 SVGIG (reference sequence). V was pared by 2 bases and J by 0 bases, with 8 bases between. CDR3 bases: TGTGCCTGGAGTCCGGGCCTCTCTGGAAACACCATATATTTT. Protein product: CAWSPGLSGNTIYF. Combining the CDR3 with reference TRBV30 and TRBJ1-3 gives the whole variable domain SQTIHQWPATLVQPVGSPLSLECTVEGTSNPNLYWYRQAAGRGLQLLFYSVGIGQISSEVPQNLSASRPQDRQFILSSKKLLLSDSGFYLCAWSPGLSGNTIYFGEGSWLTVV.

The V call is TRBV11-3, the J call TRBJ2-3; D perhaps matches TRBD2 (6 bases). Germline values: CDR1 SGHNT, CDR2 YENEEA. V was clipped by 0 bases and J by 3 bases, with 13 bases between them. This CDR3 spans 16 amino acids. The CDR3 DNA is TGTGCCAGCAGCTTAGAACGAGCGGGCTGGACAGATACGCAGTATTTT. Residues: CASSLERAGWTDTQYF.

V gene TRBV9 combines with J gene TRBJ2-7; TRBD2 matches 11 bases. The CDR3 has 16 amino acids. Trimming cost V 0 bases and J 4 bases; bases outside gene matches: 6. Looked up from germline, CDR1 is SGDLS and CDR2 is YYNGEE. CDR3 sequence: CASSVATSGSFYEQYF. The CDR3 bases are TGTGCCAGCAGCGTAGCTACTAGCGGGAGTTTTTACGAGCAGTACTTC.

The chain couples TRBV7-9 to TRBJ1-2; D is perhaps TRBD1 (5 bases). Germline CDR1 SEHNR, CDR2 FQNEAQ (reference sequence). V was trimmed by 0 bases and J by 6 bases, leaving 11 bases between them. The CDR3 runs 14 residues. The CDR3 loop is CASSLAAGSDGYTF. The CDR3 coding sequence is TGTGCCAGCAGCTTAGCTGCAGGGTCTGATGGCTACACCTTC.

This clonotype was recorded a few times. At one boundary the junction diverges from the germline segment, which might be a read error. The chain joins TRBV5-1 to TRBJ2-5; 7 bases are shared with TRBD2. There are 16 residues in the CDR3. Germline CDR1 SGHRS, CDR2 YFSETQ. CDR3 in amino acids: CASSLASSGGQKTQYF. The DNA of the CDR3 is TGCGCCAGCAGCTTGGCCTCTAGCGGCGGCCAAAAGACCCAGTACTTC. Using reference TRBV5-1 and TRBJ2-5 for the parts outside the CDR3, the full variable domain is KAGVTQTPRYLIKTRGQQVTLSCSPISGHRSVSWYQQTPGQGLQFLFEYFSETQRNKGNFPGRFSGRQFSNSRSEMNVSTLELGDSALYLCASSLASSGGQKTQYFGPGTRLLVL.

The chain links TRBV5-1 to TRBJ2-5; tentatively, D is TRBD1 (5 bases). The ends were cut back, 4 bases at V and 0 bases at J, with 13 bases in the middle. Germline V lookup: CDR1 SGHRS, CDR2 YFSETQ. This CDR3 is built from 15 residues. As DNA, the CDR3 is TGCGCCAGCAGCGTACAGCCAGGGAACCAAGAGACCCAGTACTTC. This sequence encodes CASSVQPGNQETQYF.

In its sample, this clonotype was seen a few times. This CDR3 reads CASSLAGDFHEQYF. The CDR3 region has the DNA TGTGCCAGCAGCTTGGCCGGTGACTTCCACGAGCAGTACTTC. This chain uses TRBV5-5 with TRBJ2-7; no reliable D call. The germline gives CDR1 SGHKS, CDR2 YYEKEE (reference sequence). Trimming pared 0 bases from V and 5 bases from J, leaving 12 bases between. The CDR3 length is 14 residues.

The table lists this clonotype with a few counts. The chain has TRBV11-2 and TRBJ2-2, with D hard to call. The CDR3 covers 11 residues. Per germline, CDR1 SGHAT and CDR2 FQNNGV. Trimming removed 7 bases from V and 3 bases from J, with 3 bases in between. Here the CDR3 reads CASTHTGELFF. In nucleotides, the CDR3 is TGTGCCAGCACTCACACCGGGGAGCTGTTTTTT.

There are a few counts of this clonotype. The chain recombines TRBV6-5 with TRBJ2-5; possible D gene TRBD2, 6 bases. V lost 4 bases, J lost 5 bases, and 17 bases lay in between. The CDR3 runs to 15 residues. Germline CDR1 MNHEY, CDR2 SVGAGI. DNA of the CDR3: TGTGCCAGCAGTTCCGGGACTGTGACGGTGGAGACCCAGTACTTC. Protein sequence: CASSSGTVTVETQYF.

The table lists this clonotype with a few counts. V is TRBV20-1 and J is TRBJ2-7; a possible D gene is TRBD2 (6 bases). The germline V gene has CDR1 DFQATT and CDR2 SNEGSKA (reference sequence). The length of the CDR3 is 13 residues. With 5 bases removed from V and 4 bases from J, the gap between germline ends came to 15 bases. The CDR3 sequence: CSAPGSAGYEQYF. The DNA for the CDR3 is TGCAGTGCTCCAGGGTCCGCGGGGTACGAGCAGTACTTC.

The chain employs TRBV20-1 and TRBJ1-5; no clear D gene. Between the trimmed V and J ends, which lost 0 bases and 1 base, there was a span of 10 bases. This CDR3 has 15 amino acids. Germline V lookup: CDR1 DFQATT, CDR2 SNEGSKA (reference sequence). The CDR3 loop reads CSAREVGRSNQPQHF. CDR3 nucleotide sequence: TGCAGTGCTAGAGAGGTCGGGAGGAGCAATCAGCCCCAGCATTTT.

This clonotype showed up many times. This chain links TRBV29-1 with TRBJ1-2, with D possibly matching TRBD1 (5 bases). V dropped 4 bases and J dropped 3 bases, with 12 bases sitting between them. Germline V CDR1 and CDR2: SQVTM, ANQGSEA. CDR3 size: 13 residues. CDR3 residues: CSVGGLGDYGYTF. CDR3 DNA: TGCAGCGTTGGAGGACTGGGGGACTATGGCTACACCTTC. The full variable domain, completed using reference TRBV29-1 and TRBJ1-2, is SAVISQKPSRDICQRGTSLTIQCQVDSQVTMMFWYRQQPGQSLTLIATANQGSEATYESGFVIDKFPISRPNLTFSTLTVSNMSPEDSSIYLCSVGGLGDYGYTFGSGTRLTVV.

This clonotype was counted once. The V and J genes are TRBV24-1 and TRBJ2-7; 8 nucleotides agree with TRBD2. The CDR3 runs 14 residues. J lost 5 bases, V lost 3 bases, and 5 bases had no gene match. CDR1 is KGHDR, CDR2 SFDVKD, per germline. The CDR3 region has the DNA TGTGCCACCAGTGATAGCGGGAGAGAAAACGAGCAGTACTTC. Translation: CATSDSGRENEQYF.

J is TRBJ1-2 and V is TRBV5-1; tentatively, D is TRBD1 (6 bases). Germline assignment: CDR1 SGHRS and CDR2 YFSETQ. V lost 1 base, J lost 5 bases, and 12 bases lay in between. This CDR3 is 14 amino acids long. The CDR3 reads CASSLLGAPYGYTF. The CDR3 DNA sequence: TGCGCCAGCAGCTTGTTGGGGGCTCCTTATGGCTACACCTTC.